This T cell receptor beta chain was captured in a study of T-cell memory formation after mild COVID-19. Overall study results and limits: Day 37-peaking second-wave clones had unconfirmed SARS-CoV-2 specificity.

This clonotype was seen a few times. Its target is not known. Via MiXCR, TCRdb re-called the 5' RACE reads, giving one row per CDR3 protein. This table holds about 170,000 distinct CDR3 sequences, roughly 13% found once. CDR1 and CDR2 from the germline V gene are SGHKS and YYEKEE (reference sequence). Trimming at V came to 2 bases and at J to 5 bases, leaving 4 bases not matched to a gene. This CDR3 has 15 amino acids. This sequence was found in a man younger than 35 who had mild COVID-19 (a few samples of this study predate the infection). Cell type and time point are not known. This chain joins TRBV5-5 and TRBJ1-6; 7 bases align to TRBD1. Sequenced material: PBMCs or a T cell subset sorted from them (not recorded which). The CDR3 protein is CASSFSQGDNSPLHF. In DNA, the CDR3 is TGTGCCAGCAGCTTCAGTCAGGGGGATAATTCACCCCTCCACTTT. The variable domain in full, with the rest retrieved from reference TRBV5-5 and TRBJ1-6, is DAGVTQSPTHLIKTRGQQVTLRCSPISGHKSVSWYQQVLGQGPQFIFQYYEKEERGRGNFPDRFSARQFPNYSSELNVNALLLGDSALYLCASSFSQGDNSPLHFGNGTRLTVT.